The T cell receptor (beta chain) under discussion was sequenced for a study of CD8 T cell repertoires and HIV-1 epitope variants. Overall study context: Controls included no peptide, Ebola AY9 epitope, and a CMV, EBV, flu pool. Autologous T cell-negative cells served as antigen-presenting cells in equal numbers. Study-level points and caveats: Fewer than ten TCR beta clonotypes were antigen-specific, six or seven apparently recognizing autologous or escape variants.

TCR beta CDR3 was sequenced at survey depth on immunoSEQ. TCRdb's table, derived via immunoSEQ multiplex PCR, lists solely in-frame clones and lacks some. The sample includes 5,400 or so clones, 60% to 75% of them seen just once. Per the germline V gene, CDR1 is MNHEY and CDR2 is SMNVEV (reference sequence). Trimming pared 8 bases from V and 2 bases from J, leaving 23 bases between. This CDR3 is 17 amino acids long. For this clone: Its antigen is not identified.

This sequence was found in a male donor with HIV. Sequenced input: cultured CD8+ T cells derived from PBMCs. V is TRBV27 and J is TRBJ2-3; tentatively, D is TRBD1 (5 bases). The CDR3 spells CASGSPLRTLLTDTQYF. CDR3 coding DNA: TGTGCCAGCGGCTCTCCCCTGAGGACATTACTCACAGATACGCAGTATTTT.